The rows below give T cell receptor beta chains drawn from one sample of a study of CD8 T cell repertoires and HIV-1 epitope variants. The table came from immunoSEQ multiplex PCR; TCRdb's copy has only in-frame clones and leaves some out. The sample holds 95,000 or so clones, just under 75% seen once. The sample taken for sequencing was uncultured baseline CD8+ T cells from peripheral blood mononuclear cells (PBMCs). These receptor sequences come from a male donor with HIV. Both conserved end residues are part of each CDR3. D genes are given only for firm matches. Only part of the rows carry a size: once, few, many, or a class if the clone is expanded.

j_gene | d_gene | abundance | v_gene | CDR3aa | CDR3nt
TRBJ2-7 | TRBD2 | - | TRBV5-1 | CASSLGAGVSGSHEQYF | TGCGCCAGCAGCTTGGGGGCAGGGGTAAGCGGGAGTCACGAGCAGTACTTC
TRBJ2-1 | - | - | TRBV6-5 | CASSLSGPSYNEQFF | TGTGCCAGCAGCCTTAGCGGACCCTCCTACAATGAGCAGTTCTTC
TRBJ2-1 | TRBD2 | - | TRBV2 | CASSDPLAGGLYNEQFF | TGTGCCAGCAGTGACCCACTAGCGGGGGGCCTTTACAATGAGCAGTTCTTC
TRBJ2-7 | - | - | TRBV7-8 | CASSLREESYEQYF | TGTGCCAGCAGCTTACGCGAGGAGTCCTACGAGCAGTACTTC
TRBJ2-3 | TRBD1 | - | TRBV27 | CASSLGTGGGDTQYF | TGTGCCAGCAGTTTAGGGACAGGGGGAGGAGATACGCAGTATTTT
TRBJ2-5 | TRBD1 | once | TRBV6-6 | CASADRGETQYF | TGTGCCAGCGCGGACAGGGGAGAGACCCAGTACTTC
TRBJ1-2 | - | - | TRBV30 | CAWSPRYGYTF | TGTGCCTGGAGCCCACGCTATGGCTACACCTTC
TRBJ1-6 | - | - | TRBV6-5 | CASNTLKFNSPLHF | TGTGCCAGCAATACCTTAAAGTTTAATTCACCCCTCCACTTT
TRBJ2-7 | - | - | TRBV7-9 | CASSRTLGPGTYEQYF | TGTGCCAGCAGCCGCACTTTGGGGCCAGGGACCTACGAGCAGTACTTC
TRBJ2-7 | - | many | TRBV27 | CASSSPLMGSYEQYF | TGTGCCAGCAGTTCACCACTTATGGGGTCCTACGAGCAGTACTTC
TRBJ2-5 | - | - | TRBV7-2 | CASSSQWTQYF | TGTGCCAGCAGTTCCCAGTGGACCCAGTACTTC
TRBJ1-5 | - | - | TRBV19 | CASTPRAGVNQPQHF | TGTGCCAGTACGCCCCGGGCAGGGGTGAATCAGCCCCAGCATTTT
TRBJ1-1 | - | - | TRBV28 | CASTSGMNTEAFF | TGTGCCAGCACTTCGGGGATGAACACTGAAGCTTTCTTT
TRBJ1-1 | TRBD1 | - | TRBV6-5 | CASTPTGSTEAFF | TGTGCCAGCACCCCGACAGGGAGCACTGAAGCTTTCTTT
TRBJ2-4 | - | - | TRBV27 | CASRGLGAKNIQYF | TGTGCCAGCAGGGGGCTAGGGGCCAAAAACATTCAGTACTTC
TRBJ2-1 | - | - | TRBV9 | CASSPATYNEQFF | TGTGCCAGCAGCCCTGCGACTTACAATGAGCAGTTCTTC
TRBJ1-3 | - | - | TRBV5-6 | CASSLAENSLSGNTIYF | TGTGCCAGCAGCTTGGCGGAGAACAGCCTCTCTGGAAACACCATATATTTT
TRBJ2-1 | TRBD2 | many | TRBV5-4 | CASSWGSSGSGTEQFF | TGTGCCAGCAGCTGGGGGTCCAGCGGGAGTGGTACTGAGCAGTTCTTC
TRBJ1-1 | - | - | TRBV5-6 | CASGRGGMNTEAFF | TGTGCCAGCGGAAGGGGTGGGATGAACACTGAAGCTTTCTTT
TRBJ2-3 | TRBD2 | few | TRBV7-3 | CASSFTAGTSTDTQYF | TGTGCCAGCAGCTTTACAGCGGGGACGAGCACAGATACGCAGTATTTT
TRBJ2-1 | - | - | TRBV7-9 | CASSWAGQNEQFF | TGTGCCAGCAGCTGGGCAGGGCAAAATGAGCAGTTCTTC
TRBJ2-1 | TRBD2 | - | TRBV30 | CASLRTSDNEQFF | TGTGCCTCCCTGAGGACTAGCGACAATGAGCAGTTCTTC
TRBJ2-3 | - | - | TRBV6-5 | CASSPVGTDTQYF | TGTGCCAGCAGCCCAGTGGGCACAGATACGCAGTATTTT
TRBJ1-4 | TRBD1 | - | TRBV5-1 | CASSRGTGDEKLFF | TGCGCCAGCAGTCGCGGGACAGGGGATGAAAAACTGTTTTTT
TRBJ2-1 | - | - | TRBV18 | CASSPLAGNGNEQFF | TGTGCCAGCTCACCACTTGCCGGGAACGGCAATGAGCAGTTCTTC
TRBJ1-2 | TRBD1 | few | TRBV29-1 | CSVEGQGSYGYTF | TGCAGCGTTGAGGGACAGGGGAGCTATGGCTACACCTTC
TRBJ2-1 | - | - | TRBV7-9 | CASSLVGRGANGEQFF | TGTGCCAGCAGCTTAGTGGGCCGCGGGGCTAATGGTGAGCAGTTCTTC
TRBJ2-7 | - | - | TRBV19 | CASSLQGRPSYEQYF | TGTGCCAGTAGCCTCCAAGGTAGACCCTCCTACGAGCAGTACTTC
TRBJ1-1 | - | - | TRBV6-6 | CASSYSTVANTEAFF | TGTGCCAGCAGTTACTCTACAGTGGCGAACACTGAAGCTTTCTTT
TRBJ1-5 | - | - | TRBV5-5 | CASTGREGIYSNQPQHF | TGTGCCAGCACTGGTCGCGAGGGAATTTATAGCAATCAGCCCCAGCATTTT
TRBJ2-2 | TRBD2 | - | TRBV5-1 | CASSLEGLAGDGELFF | TGCGCCAGCAGCTTGGAGGGACTAGCGGGAGACGGGGAGCTGTTTTTT
TRBJ2-7 | - | - | TRBV5-6 | CASSLVGSLSYEQYF | TGTGCCAGCAGCTTGGTGGGGTCCCTCTCCTACGAGCAGTACTTC
TRBJ1-1 | - | - | TRBV7-9 | CASRGVGSVGTEAFF | TGTGCCAGCAGGGGGGTTGGAAGTGTCGGCACTGAAGCTTTCTTT
TRBJ2-7 | - | few | TRBV9 | CASSAPDAAPLEQYF | TGTGCCAGCAGCGCCCCCGACGCGGCTCCCCTCGAGCAGTACTTC
TRBJ2-7 | - | - | TRBV28 | CASSGDSRVDEQYF | TGTGCCAGCAGCGGGGACTCACGCGTCGACGAGCAGTACTTC
TRBJ2-1 | - | - | TRBV29-1 | CSVGRGNEQFF | TGCAGCGTTGGTCGAGGCAATGAGCAGTTCTTC
TRBJ2-5 | - | - | TRBV5-8 | CASSLGVGRETQYF | TGTGCCAGCAGCTTGGGGGTAGGGAGAGAGACCCAGTACTTC
TRBJ2-1 | - | - | TRBV18 | CASSKGTGTYNEQFF | TGTGCCAGCTCAAAGGGGACGGGAACCTACAATGAGCAGTTCTTC
TRBJ2-1 | TRBD1 | - | TRBV11-3 | CASSSGQTYNEQFF | TGTGCCAGCAGCTCGGGACAGACCTACAATGAGCAGTTCTTC
TRBJ1-4 | TRBD1 | - | TRBV11-2 | CASSWGGQGNEKLFF | TGTGCCAGCAGCTGGGGGGGACAGGGGAATGAAAAACTGTTTTTT
TRBJ1-1 | - | - | TRBV5-4 | CASRDAVNTEAFF | TGTGCCAGCAGAGATGCGGTGAACACTGAAGCTTTCTTT
TRBJ2-7 | - | - | TRBV6-5 | CATLDSFYEQYF | TGTGCCACCTTGGACTCATTTTACGAGCAGTACTTC
TRBJ2-1 | - | - | TRBV28 | CASSLGGLRSSWEQFF | TGTGCCAGCAGTTTAGGAGGGCTCCGAAGTAGTTGGGAGCAGTTCTTC
TRBJ1-1 | TRBD1 | - | TRBV28 | CASSSSANRGRAEAFF | TGTGCCAGCAGTTCCTCCGCCAACAGGGGAAGGGCTGAAGCTTTCTTT
TRBJ2-2 | TRBD2 | - | TRBV19 | CASSTESSGGTTGELFF | TGTGCCAGTAGTACTGAATCTAGCGGGGGGACCACCGGGGAGCTGTTTTTT
TRBJ1-4 | TRBD1 | - | TRBV4-1 | CASSQEDRGATNEKLFF | TGCGCCAGCAGCCAAGAGGACAGGGGAGCAACTAATGAAAAACTGTTTTTT
TRBJ1-1 | - | - | TRBV27 | CASSPGRRPNTEAFF | TGTGCCAGCAGTCCGGGACGGCGACCGAACACTGAAGCTTTCTTT
TRBJ2-5 | - | few | TRBV6-4 | CASSQAIQETQYF | TGTGCCAGCAGTCAGGCTATCCAAGAGACCCAGTACTTC
TRBJ1-2 | TRBD1 | few | TRBV28 | CASSLPTAGQGGYTF | TGTGCCAGCAGTTTACCGACGGCGGGACAGGGTGGCTACACCTTC
TRBJ2-5 | - | - | TRBV7-9 | CASSSLPETQYF | TGTGCCAGCAGCTCTCTGCCCGAGACCCAGTACTTC
TRBJ2-2 | - | - | TRBV5-4 | CASSLGPNTGELFF | TGTGCCAGCAGCTTGGGACCGAACACCGGGGAGCTGTTTTTT